A selection of T cell receptor beta chains follows, all from one sample in a study of molecular identifiers for immune sequencing clone quantification. TCRdb re-called the PCR reads with MiXCR, one entry per CDR3 protein. The sample has about 640,000 distinct CDR3 sequences, 15% to 20% seen once. The sequencing input was naive CD8+ T cells from blood, with Jurkat cell RNA spiked in. The receptors were gathered from a human donor in good health. Some libraries in this study had Jurkat cell RNA spiked in. Both conserved end residues are part of each CDR3. Fields, in order: V gene, J gene, D gene, clone size, CDR3 DNA, CDR3 protein. D genes are given only for firm matches. Rows may omit the clone size; those that give it use once, few, many or a size class.

>TRBV3-1|TRBJ2-3|NA|NA
TGTGCCAGCAGTCCTAACCTGGCGGGAACTAGCACAGATACGCAGTATTTT
CASSPNLAGTSTDTQYF
>TRBV9|TRBJ2-3|NA|many
TGTGCCAGCAGCGTAGCCGGACCACCCTCGGGCACAGATACGCAGTATTTT
CASSVAGPPSGTDTQYF
>TRBV2|TRBJ2-7|TRBD2|NA
TGTGCCAGCAGGGCCAATAGCGGGGATAGCTCCTACGAGCAGTACTTC
CASRANSGDSSYEQYF
>TRBV5-1|TRBJ2-2|NA|NA
TGCGCCAGCAGCTTGGTTGGGGGGCAGATAAACACCGGGGAGCTGTTTTTT
CASSLVGGQINTGELFF
>TRBV18|TRBJ2-3|NA|many
TGTGCCAGCTCATCGATAGATATTGGACGCTGGGACACAGATACGCAGTATTTT
CASSSIDIGRWDTDTQYF
>TRBV3-1|TRBJ1-1|NA|many
TGTGCCAGCAGCCAAGTGGGAAGGAACACTGAAGCTTTCTTT
CASSQVGRNTEAFF
>TRBV4-2|TRBJ2-2|TRBD2|NA
TGTGCCGGCAGCCAAAAGGGAGCGGGAGGAGTGACGAACACCGGGGAGCTGTTTTTT
CAGSQKGAGGVTNTGELFF
>TRBV12-3/TRBV12-4|TRBJ2-1|NA|few
TGTGCCAGCAGTTTATTAAGGGATGAGCAGTTCTTC
CASSLLRDEQFF
>TRBV9|TRBJ2-7|NA|many
TGTGCCAGCAGCGCCGAGGGCAGCCTCTACGAGCAGTACTTC
CASSAEGSLYEQYF
>TRBV9|TRBJ2-3|TRBD2|many
TGTGCCAGCAGCATCGATAGCGGGGGCCGCACAGATACGCAGTATTTT
CASSIDSGGRTDTQYF
>TRBV24-1|TRBJ2-1|TRBD1|NA
TGTGCCACCAGTGATTCCGGGACAGTAAGGTTCGACTCCTACAATGAGCAGTTCTTC
CATSDSGTVRFDSYNEQFF
>TRBV4-2|TRBJ2-7|NA|many
TGTGCCAGCAGCCAATCGACCGAGCAGTACTTC
CASSQSTEQYF
>TRBV9|TRBJ2-1|TRBD2|few
TGTGCCAGCAGCGTAGGAGCGGGATCCCTCTACAATGAGCAGTTCTTC
CASSVGAGSLYNEQFF
>TRBV20-1|TRBJ2-7|TRBD2|NA
TGCAGTGCTAGAGATCGGCCTAGCGGGAGAAGCGAGCGGTACTTC
CSARDRPSGRSERYF